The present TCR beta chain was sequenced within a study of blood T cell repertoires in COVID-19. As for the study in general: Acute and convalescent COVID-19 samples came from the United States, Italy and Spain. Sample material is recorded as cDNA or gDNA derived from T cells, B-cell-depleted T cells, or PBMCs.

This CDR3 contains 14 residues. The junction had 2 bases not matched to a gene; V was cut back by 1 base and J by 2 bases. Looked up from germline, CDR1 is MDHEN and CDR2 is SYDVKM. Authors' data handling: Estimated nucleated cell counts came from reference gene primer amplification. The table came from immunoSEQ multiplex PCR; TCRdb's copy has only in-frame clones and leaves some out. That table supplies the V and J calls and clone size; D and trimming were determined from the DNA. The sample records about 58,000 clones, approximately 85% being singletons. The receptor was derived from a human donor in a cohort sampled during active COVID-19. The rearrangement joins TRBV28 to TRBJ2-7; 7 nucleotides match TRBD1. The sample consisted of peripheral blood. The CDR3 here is CASSLLQGAYEQYF. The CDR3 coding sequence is TGTGCCAGCAGTTTATTGCAGGGGGCCTACGAGCAGTACTTC. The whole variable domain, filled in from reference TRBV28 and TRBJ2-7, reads DVKVTQSSRYLVKRTGEKVFLECVQDMDHENMFWYRQDPGLGLRLIYFSYDVKMKEKGDIPEGYSVSREKKERFSLILESASTNQTSMYLCASSLLQGAYEQYFGPGTRLTVT.